A single sample gave rise to the 24 T cell receptor beta chains below, sequenced in a study of blood T cell repertoires in COVID-19. Using immunoSEQ multiplex PCR, the repertoire was profiled, and TCRdb retains in-frame clones only, with some absent. The sample lists roughly 300,000 clones; approximately 82% were seen once. Sequenced input: peripheral blood. The receptors stem from a woman aged 45 to 65 with acute or convalescent COVID-19.

This clone appeared a single time. The chain combines TRBV7-2 with TRBJ1-5; 7 bases fit TRBD1. The CDR3 has 16 amino acids. The germline V gene has CDR1 SGHTA and CDR2 FQGNSA. The V segment lost 3 bases and the J segment 4 bases; nucleotides outside the gene matches: 9. In DNA form, the CDR3 reads TGTGCCAGCAGCTTGTGGACAGGACCTTCGAATCAGCCCCAGCATTTT. Protein sequence: CASSLWTGPSNQPQHF.

The chain employs TRBV25-1 and TRBJ1-2; 8 bases fit TRBD1. This CDR3 contains 14 residues. Germline assignment: CDR1 MGHDK and CDR2 SYGVNS. The junction had 6 bases not matched to a gene; V was cut back by 6 bases and J by 3 bases. CDR3 protein: CASRAAGGDYGYTF. CDR3 nucleotide sequence: TGTGCCAGCAGAGCGGCAGGGGGCGACTATGGCTACACCTTC.

The chain joins TRBV19 to TRBJ1-4; D perhaps matches TRBD1 (5 bases). Trimming cost V 3 bases and J 1 base, with 18 bases left between them. Germline V gene sequence: CDR1 LNHDA, CDR2 SQIVND (reference sequence). This CDR3 contains 18 residues. The CDR3 spells CASSMISGRGGTNEKLFF. DNA of the CDR3: TGTGCCAGTAGTATGATAAGCGGACGCGGGGGAACTAATGAAAAACTGTTTTTT.

The rearrangement uses TRBV3-1 (or the pseudogene TRBV3-2) and TRBJ2-6; the match to TRBD2 covers 7 bases. In germline, CDR1 is LGHDT, CDR2 YNNKEL (reference sequence). V lost 8 bases to trimming and J lost 3 bases; unmatched junction nucleotides: 10. This CDR3 comprises 16 residues. CDR3 protein: CASSALGGNGANVLTF. The CDR3 DNA reads TGTGCCAGCTCTGCCCTGGGGGGGAATGGGGCCAACGTCCTGACTTTC.

This clone was seen only once. The chain joins TRBV5-5 to TRBJ1-2, with D possibly being TRBD1 (5 bases). This CDR3 comprises 16 residues. CDR1 is SGHKS and CDR2 is YYEKEE in the germline V gene (reference sequence). Trimming stripped 0 bases from V and 4 bases from J, with 16 bases between. DNA for the CDR3: TGTGCCAGCAGCTTGGATGCGGGGGGGGTCAGCTATGGCTACACCTTC. Its protein product is CASSLDAGGVSYGYTF.

The rearrangement joins TRBV7-2 to TRBJ1-1; 7 positions agree with TRBD1. V lost 3 bases, J lost 3 bases, and 7 bases stayed unmatched. Per germline, CDR1 SGHTA and CDR2 FQGNSA. The CDR3 sequence is 15 residues long. This CDR3 reads CASSFSTGLDTEAFF. The CDR3 DNA is TGTGCCAGCAGCTTCTCGACAGGGTTGGACACTGAAGCTTTCTTT.

This chain uses TRBV7-2 with TRBJ1-2; 7 bases line up with TRBD1. The V segment lost 1 base and the J segment 4 bases; nucleotides outside the gene matches: 6. CDR3 size: 15 residues. Germline CDR1 and CDR2: SGHTA and FQGNSA. The CDR3 loop reads CASSLVGTETYGYTF. The CDR3 DNA reads as TGTGCCAGCAGCTTAGTGGGGACAGAAACCTATGGCTACACCTTC.

This clone was recorded only once. The V and J genes are TRBV10-1 and TRBJ1-2; TRBD1 matches 7 bases. Germline CDR1 reads WNHNN; CDR2 reads SYGVQD (reference sequence). Losses at the gene ends were 0 bases for V and 8 bases for J; bases not matched to a gene: 9. This CDR3 spans 15 amino acids. CDR3 nucleotides: TGCGCCAGCAGTGAGTCAGGACAGGAATTGAGGGGCTACACCTTC. Protein product: CASSESGQELRGYTF.

The chain combines TRBV30 with TRBJ1-2, with TRBD1 identical over 8 bases. CDR1 and CDR2 (germline): GTSNPN, SVGIG (reference sequence). Germline trimming cut 0 bases from V and 3 bases from J; bases unmatched to any gene: 0. The CDR3 spans 13 residues. The CDR3, as DNA: TGTGCCTGGAGTGTGGGACAGGACTATGGCTACACCTTC. Protein sequence: CAWSVGQDYGYTF.

Turning to this clone: This may arise from a read error, as a much more abundant clone is one base away. Different DNA sequences within this sample yield the same CDR3. The chain joins TRBV5-1 to TRBJ1-1, with D hard to call. The length of the CDR3 is 13 residues. V lost 2 bases to trimming and J lost 0 bases, with 5 bases between them. In germline, CDR1 is SGHRS, CDR2 YFSETQ. The CDR3 DNA is TGCGCCAGCAGCTTAGACATGAACACTGAAGCTTTCTTT. Its protein product is CASSLDMNTEAFF.

The chain employs TRBV24-1 and TRBJ1-2, with D perhaps matching TRBD1 (6 bases). The germline CDR1 and CDR2 sequences are KGHDR and SFDVKD. The CDR3 has 14 residues. Between the trimmed V and J ends, which lost 2 bases and 5 bases, there was a span of 11 bases. In DNA form, the CDR3 reads TGTGCCACCAGTGATTCCCGACAGGCTTATGGCTACACCTTC. It codes for CATSDSRQAYGYTF.

This clone occurred once. The chain couples TRBV5-6 to TRBJ2-5, with D possibly TRBD2 on 6 matching bases. From germline, CDR1 is SGHDT and CDR2 YYEEEE. The CDR3 runs to 15 residues. The V and J ends lost 4 bases and 4 bases respectively, with 17 bases between them. The CDR3 bases are TGTGCCAGCAGCAACCAAATCGTGGGGGGAGAGACCCAGTACTTC. Translated: CASSNQIVGGETQYF.

This chain uses TRBV3-1 (or the pseudogene TRBV3-2) with TRBJ1-2; weak D call: TRBD1 (6 bases). Germline CDR1 and CDR2: LGHDT and YNNKEL (reference sequence). The CDR3 sequence is 14 residues long. V shed 4 bases and J shed 3 bases, with 12 bases lying between them. In DNA form, the CDR3 reads TGTGCCAGCAGCCCACAGGGTGGGTACTATGGCTACACCTTC. As protein: CASSPQGGYYGYTF.

The rearrangement joins TRBV2 to TRBJ1-2, with unresolved D. Trimming removed 1 base at V and 8 bases at J, with 11 bases between. Per the germline V gene, CDR1 is SNHLY and CDR2 is FYNNEI. CDR3 length equals 13 residues. CDR3 nucleotides: TGTGCCAGCAGTGAAGGGCCCCGCTGGGGCTACACCTTC. Protein sequence: CASSEGPRWGYTF.

The chain recombines TRBV29-1 with TRBJ1-2; D is ambiguous. The germline gives CDR1 SQVTM, CDR2 ANQGSEA. CDR3 size: 13 residues. Trimming cost V 7 bases and J 3 bases, with 15 bases left between them. CDR3 amino acids: CSAPGFGDYGYTF. The CDR3 bases are TGCAGCGCTCCGGGGTTCGGGGACTATGGCTACACCTTC.

The chain couples TRBV19 to TRBJ2-7; TRBD2 might be the D (5 bases). The V end lost 6 bases, the J end lost 3 bases, and 9 bases lay between the germline ends. Germline V gene data show CDR1 as LNHDA and CDR2 as SQIVND (reference sequence). This CDR3 is built from 12 residues. CDR3 nucleotides: TGTGCCAGTAGCGGACGGGGCTACGAGCAGTACTTC. Encoded protein: CASSGRGYEQYF.

The CDR3 region is CASSLDTGGRYEQFF. The DNA for the CDR3 is TGTGCCAGCAGCTTAGATACAGGGGGAAGGTATGAGCAGTTCTTC. This chain joins TRBV7-2 and TRBJ2-1; 8 bases line up with TRBD1. Germline-derived CDR1 and CDR2 are SGHTA and FQGNSA. CDR3 length: 15 residues. The J segment lost 8 bases and the V segment lost 1 base, leaving 7 bases of the junction unmatched.

V usage is TRBV24-1 and J usage is TRBJ2-5; 7 bases agree with TRBD1. In germline, CDR1 is KGHDR, CDR2 SFDVKD. The CDR3 is made up of 13 amino acids. With 4 bases clipped from V and 5 bases from J, the junction kept 3 bases outside the gene matches. CDR3: CATSEYRGETQYF. In nucleotides, the CDR3 is TGTGCCACCAGTGAGTACAGGGGTGAGACCCAGTACTTC.

The DNA for the CDR3 is TGTGCCAGCAGCTTAATGGGCACAGTCAATGAGCAGTTCTTC. Translation gives CASSLMGTVNEQFF. The chain is built from TRBV7-9 and TRBJ2-1, with D unclear. CDR3 length: 14 amino acids. Germline CDR1 reads SEHNR; CDR2 reads FQNEAQ (reference sequence). V lost 2 bases and J 6 bases, leaving 11 bases between the germline ends.

Only a few counts were recorded for this clone. The chain carries TRBV27 and TRBJ1-2; tentative D call: TRBD1 (5 bases). Between the trimmed V and J ends, which lost 5 bases and 4 bases, there was a span of 17 bases. CDR3 length: 15 residues. The germline CDR1 and CDR2 sequences are MNHEY and SMNVEV (reference sequence). CDR3 in DNA: TGTGCCAGCAGTGCCACACAGGTGACGGGCTATGGCTACACCTTC. This sequence encodes CASSATQVTGYGYTF.

The chain carries TRBV29-1 and TRBJ1-1, with 11 bases that match TRBD1. Germline V gives CDR1 SQVTM, CDR2 ANQGSEA. J gave up 4 bases and V 4 bases, and 8 bases lay outside the gene matches. This CDR3 comprises 15 residues. The CDR3 region is CSVVYIGTGGTEAFF. The CDR3 nucleotides are TGCAGCGTTGTATATATCGGGACAGGGGGCACTGAAGCTTTCTTT. Using reference TRBV29-1 and TRBJ1-1 for the parts outside the CDR3, the full variable domain is SAVISQKPSRDICQRGTSLTIQCQVDSQVTMMFWYRQQPGQSLTLIATANQGSEATYESGFVIDKFPISRPNLTFSTLTVSNMSPEDSSIYLCSVVYIGTGGTEAFFGQGTRLTVV.

Here the CDR3 reads CASSLYSSGTFTDTQYF. The CDR3 nucleotides read TGTGCCAGCAGTTTATATTCTAGCGGGACGTTCACAGATACGCAGTATTTT. This sequence joins TRBV27 and TRBJ2-3; 9 bases are shared with TRBD2. V lost 1 base to trimming and J lost 2 bases; unmatched junction nucleotides: 7. Germline V gene data show CDR1 as MNHEY and CDR2 as SMNVEV (reference sequence). The CDR3 spans 17 residues.

V is TRBV19 and J is TRBJ2-7; TRBD1 agrees at 11 bases. The CDR3 sequence is 14 residues long. Germline values: CDR1 LNHDA, CDR2 SQIVND (reference sequence). V trimming: 8 bases; J trimming: 7 bases; junction bases outside the gene matches: 10. The CDR3 coding sequence is TGTGCCAGTCGGACGGGACAGGGGGTAGGGGAGCAGTACTTC. As protein: CASRTGQGVGEQYF.

CDR3 protein: CASSFSAGGIDEQFF. The CDR3 DNA follows: TGTGCCAGCAGCTTCTCCGCGGGGGGCATAGATGAGCAGTTCTTC. The J gene is TRBJ2-1, the V gene TRBV7-9, with 8 bases matching TRBD2. This CDR3 has 15 residues. The germline V gene has CDR1 SEHNR and CDR2 FQNEAQ (reference sequence). Unmatched junction bases numbered 9, after V lost 3 bases and J lost 8 bases. The variable domain in full, completed from reference TRBV7-9 and TRBJ2-1, reads DTGVSQNPRHKITKRGQNVTFRCDPISEHNRLYWYRQTLGQGPEFLTYFQNEAQLEKSRLLSDRFSAERPKGSFSTLEIQRTEQGDSAMYLCASSFSAGGIDEQFFGPGTRLTVL.